These 12 T cell receptor beta chains were all obtained from the same sample, sequenced in a study of T cell repertoires in cytomegalovirus infection. TCRdb redid the calling of the reads with MiXCR, one entry per CDR3 protein. The sample records approximately 190,000 distinct CDR3 sequences, roughly 27% being singletons. The sample comprised PBMCs. The receptor set was obtained from a human donor in good health (CMV status not recorded). Some clones in this sample may be carry-over from other donors' samples.

The rearrangement links TRBV29-1 to TRBJ1-1; tentative D call: TRBD1 (5 bases). The length of the CDR3 is 15 residues. The V gene's germline CDR1 is SQVTM and CDR2 ANQGSEA. Trimming left V 0 bases short and J 1 base short, with 12 bases between. The CDR3 loop is CSVEEMEGRNTEAFF. As DNA, the CDR3 is TGCAGCGTTGAAGAGATGGAGGGGAGGAACACTGAAGCTTTCTTT.

The chain carries TRBV20-1 and TRBJ1-1, with 7 nucleotides matching TRBD1. The CDR3 length is 15 residues. Trimming at V came to 0 bases and at J to 0 bases, leaving 4 bases not matched to a gene. Germline-derived CDR1 and CDR2 are DFQATT and SNEGSKA (reference sequence). The DNA for the CDR3 is TGCAGTGCTAGAGATAAGACAGGGATGAACACTGAAGCTTTCTTT. It is translated as CSARDKTGMNTEAFF.

The chain employs TRBV19 and TRBJ2-1, with TRBD1 matching 7 bases. Germline assignment: CDR1 LNHDA and CDR2 SQIVND (reference sequence). The CDR3 is made up of 18 amino acids. Unmatched junction bases numbered 13, after V lost 5 bases and J lost 0 bases. In DNA, the CDR3 is TGTGCCAGTAGTGCCGCCCGGGACAGCACATTCTCCTACAATGAGCAGTTCTTC. It specifies CASSAARDSTFSYNEQFF.

CDR3 sequence (DNA): TGTGCCAGCAGCTTAGCTAGCGGGGTCTCCTACAATGAGCAGTTCTTC. It yields the protein CASSLASGVSYNEQFF. This chain connects TRBV7-2 to TRBJ2-1, with TRBD2 identical over 8 bases. Germline loops: CDR1 SGHTA, CDR2 FQGNSA. With 0 bases clipped from V and 0 bases from J, the junction kept 1 base outside the gene matches. The CDR3 is 16 amino acids. Full variable domain (rest looked up from reference TRBV7-2 and TRBJ2-1): GAGVSQSPSNKVTEKGKDVELRCDPISGHTALYWYRQSLGQGLEFLIYFQGNSAPDKSGLPSDRFSAERTGGSVSTLTIQRTQQEDSAVYLCASSLASGVSYNEQFFGPGTRLTVL.

This chain links TRBV5-1 with TRBJ1-2; no definite D call. The CDR3 is 15 amino acids. The germline gives CDR1 SGHRS, CDR2 YFSETQ. Trimming took off 4 bases at V and 0 bases at J, with 13 bases between the two ends. The CDR3 region is CASSPVAVSNYGYTF. CDR3 bases: TGCGCCAGCAGCCCCGTGGCTGTATCTAACTATGGCTACACCTTC.

V usage is TRBV29-1 and J usage is TRBJ2-3; D gene unclear. Per the germline V gene, CDR1 is SQVTM and CDR2 is ANQGSEA. V lost 4 bases, J lost 3 bases, and 5 bases lay in between. This CDR3 is 11 amino acids long. The CDR3 reads CSVAETDTQYF. The CDR3 nucleotides read TGCAGCGTTGCGGAGACAGATACGCAGTATTTT.

The CDR3 DNA reads as TGCAGCGTTGTTAGGGACAGGGATAGCTACACCTTC. Amino acids: CSVVRDRDSYTF. The chain recombines TRBV29-1 with TRBJ1-2, with 9 bases that match TRBD1. From germline, CDR1 is SQVTM and CDR2 ANQGSEA. J was trimmed by 9 bases and V by 4 bases; bases with no gene match: 6. The CDR3 extends over 12 amino acids.

Written as DNA, the CDR3 is TGCGCCAGCAGTTTCGGAAACACCATATATTTT. Protein sequence: CASSFGNTIYF. V and J are TRBV5-1 and TRBJ1-3; D is ambiguous. Germline V gene sequence: CDR1 SGHRS, CDR2 YFSETQ. The CDR3 runs 11 residues. V lost 5 bases and J 4 bases, leaving 4 bases between the germline ends.

The gene calls are TRBV5-1 and TRBJ2-7, with 11 bases identical to TRBD1. V dropped 4 bases and J dropped 4; count of bases not matched to a gene: 7. CDR1 and CDR2 from the germline V gene are SGHRS and YFSETQ. The CDR3 loop spans 15 amino acids. The CDR3 reads CASSPTGTGGYEQYF. In DNA, the CDR3 is TGCGCCAGCAGCCCTACCGGGACAGGGGGGTACGAGCAGTACTTC. The complete variable domain, with remaining parts taken from reference TRBV5-1 and TRBJ2-7, reads KAGVTQTPRYLIKTRGQQVTLSCSPISGHRSVSWYQQTPGQGLQFLFEYFSETQRNKGNFPGRFSGRQFSNSRSEMNVSTLELGDSALYLCASSPTGTGGYEQYFGPGTRLTVT.

The J gene is TRBJ1-2, the V gene TRBV6-6, with a tentative D call TRBD1 (6 bases). The length of the CDR3 is 15 residues. The V end was cut by 6 bases, the J end by 4 bases, with 18 bases between. Per germline, CDR1 MNHNY and CDR2 SVGAGI (reference sequence). CDR3 loop: CASRGTAQGPYGYTF. The CDR3 nucleotides are TGTGCCAGCAGGGGGACCGCGCAGGGGCCCTATGGCTACACCTTC.

The V call is TRBV19, the J call TRBJ2-2, with D unclear. The V and J ends lost 3 bases and 1 base respectively, with 9 bases between them. Germline CDR1 is LNHDA and CDR2 is SQIVND (reference sequence). The CDR3 runs to 15 residues. DNA of the CDR3: TGTGCCAGTAGTATGTCCAGGATGAACACCGGGGAGCTGTTTTTT. Translating it yields CASSMSRMNTGELFF.

This clonotype occurred many times. This chain joins TRBV7-9 and TRBJ1-1; possibly TRBD1 for D (6 bases). The germline CDR1 and CDR2 sequences are SEHNR and FQNEAQ (reference sequence). The CDR3 has 17 amino acids. Trimming took 4 bases from V and 2 from J, leaving 20 bases between them. In DNA, the CDR3 is TGTGCCAGCAGCTACGGGGGGGCAGGAGGTATAAACACTGAAGCTTTCTTT. This gives the protein CASSYGGAGGINTEAFF.